These T cell receptor beta chains were read from a single sample in a study of T-cell memory formation after mild COVID-19. MiXCR, applied by TCRdb to the 5' RACE reads, yields one record per CDR3 protein. The repertoire holds 400,000 or so distinct CDR3 sequences, with around 21% as singletons. The specimen sequenced was PBMCs or a T cell subset sorted from them (not recorded which). These receptors came from an adult woman who had mild COVID-19 (a few samples of this study predate the infection). Cell type and time point are not known. Both conserved end residues are part of each CDR3. D genes are given only for firm matches. A clone size is listed for some rows: how often the clone was seen (once, few, many), or a class if it is expanded.

cdr3_nt: TGTGCCAGCAGCTTTTATCTCCAGGAGCCCCAGCATTTT; cdr3_aa: CASSFYLQEPQHF; v_call: TRBV7-2; clone_size: NA; j_call: TRBJ1-5; d_call: NA
cdr3_nt: TGTGCCAGCAGCTATTACCGAGGGACTGAAGCTTTCTTT; cdr3_aa: CASSYYRGTEAFF; v_call: TRBV5-5; clone_size: few; j_call: TRBJ1-1; d_call: NA
cdr3_nt: TGTGCCAGCACCGGATCGGGACAGGGACAAGCCCATGGCTACACCTTC; cdr3_aa: CASTGSGQGQAHGYTF; v_call: TRBV6-4; clone_size: NA; j_call: TRBJ1-2; d_call: TRBD1
cdr3_nt: TGTGCCAGCAGCGGTGGGGGAGGCTCTGGAAACACCATATATTTT; cdr3_aa: CASSGGGGSGNTIYF; v_call: TRBV5-6; clone_size: few; j_call: TRBJ1-3; d_call: NA
cdr3_nt: TGTGCCAGCAGGGGACTAGCGCGTAGCTCCTACGAGCAGTACTTC; cdr3_aa: CASRGLARSSYEQYF; v_call: TRBV7-2; clone_size: few; j_call: TRBJ2-7; d_call: TRBD2
cdr3_nt: TGTGCCAGCAGTGTTATGGGGTTCTCCTACGAGCAGTACTTC; cdr3_aa: CASSVMGFSYEQYF; v_call: TRBV28; clone_size: NA; j_call: TRBJ2-7; d_call: NA
cdr3_nt: TGTGCCAGCAGCTTACTCAATGAGCAGTTCTTC; cdr3_aa: CASSLLNEQFF; v_call: TRBV7-2; clone_size: many; j_call: TRBJ2-1; d_call: NA
cdr3_nt: TGTGCCAGCAGTCCCAGGCTAGCGGGGGGCCTCAGCACAGATACGCAGTATTTT; cdr3_aa: CASSPRLAGGLSTDTQYF; v_call: TRBV12-3/TRBV12-4; clone_size: NA; j_call: TRBJ2-3; d_call: TRBD2
cdr3_nt: TGCGCCAGCAGCCAAGATAGACTAGCGTTATACGAGCAGTACTTC; cdr3_aa: CASSQDRLALYEQYF; v_call: TRBV4-1; clone_size: many; j_call: TRBJ2-7; d_call: TRBD2
cdr3_nt: TGTGCCACCAGCAGAGTGCCGAAACAAGAGACCCAGTACTTC; cdr3_aa: CATSRVPKQETQYF; v_call: TRBV15; clone_size: NA; j_call: TRBJ2-5; d_call: NA
cdr3_nt: TGTGCCAGCAGCAAGGGACAGGGAGACGGCTACACCTTC; cdr3_aa: CASSKGQGDGYTF; v_call: TRBV7-9; clone_size: few; j_call: TRBJ1-2; d_call: TRBD1
cdr3_nt: TGTGCCAGCAGCGTAAGTGGACTAGCGGGAGGGCCTGGGGATGAGCAGTTCTTC; cdr3_aa: CASSVSGLAGGPGDEQFF; v_call: TRBV9; clone_size: few; j_call: TRBJ2-1; d_call: TRBD2
cdr3_nt: TGTGCCAGCAGCCCCAACAGGGCAACTAATGAAAAACTGTTTTTT; cdr3_aa: CASSPNRATNEKLFF; v_call: TRBV6-5; clone_size: few; j_call: TRBJ1-4; d_call: NA
cdr3_nt: TGTGCCAGCAGCGTAGGGACAGAGTACAATGAGCAGTTCTTC; cdr3_aa: CASSVGTEYNEQFF; v_call: TRBV9; clone_size: many; j_call: TRBJ2-1; d_call: NA
cdr3_nt: TGTGCCAGCAGCCTGGGGACTAGCGGGAACACCTACGAGCAGTACTTC; cdr3_aa: CASSLGTSGNTYEQYF; v_call: TRBV4-2; clone_size: few; j_call: TRBJ2-7; d_call: TRBD2
cdr3_nt: TGTGCCAGCAGTTCAGGACAGGGTCGACGTGGGGCCAACGTCCTGACTTTC; cdr3_aa: CASSSGQGRRGANVLTF; v_call: TRBV27; clone_size: NA; j_call: TRBJ2-6; d_call: TRBD1
cdr3_nt: TGTGCCAGCAGTTTGCGCCTGGGCGGTACGCAGTATTTT; cdr3_aa: CASSLRLGGTQYF; v_call: TRBV12-3/TRBV12-4; clone_size: few; j_call: TRBJ2-3; d_call: NA
cdr3_nt: TGCGCCAGCAGCCCGGGAGGCCAGCAAGAGACCCAGTACTTC; cdr3_aa: CASSPGGQQETQYF; v_call: TRBV5-1; clone_size: few; j_call: TRBJ2-5; d_call: TRBD2
cdr3_nt: TGTGCCATCAGTTATAGCGTCCAAGAGACCCAGTACTTC; cdr3_aa: CAISYSVQETQYF; v_call: TRBV10-3; clone_size: NA; j_call: TRBJ2-5; d_call: NA
cdr3_nt: TGCGCCAGCAGCTTGGTTGGGGGAGTATCAGATACGCAGTATTTT; cdr3_aa: CASSLVGGVSDTQYF; v_call: TRBV5-1; clone_size: NA; j_call: TRBJ2-3; d_call: NA
cdr3_nt: TGTGCCAGCAGTGTCGGCGGGGGGGCTGGGGCCAACGTCCTGACTTTC; cdr3_aa: CASSVGGGAGANVLTF; v_call: TRBV6-6; clone_size: NA; j_call: TRBJ2-6; d_call: TRBD2
cdr3_nt: TGTGCCAGCAGCTTCACCGGGACACAGAATTCACCCCTCCACTTT; cdr3_aa: CASSFTGTQNSPLHF; v_call: TRBV5-5; clone_size: few; j_call: TRBJ1-6; d_call: NA
cdr3_nt: TGCGCCAGCAGCTTGGGAGGACAGGGAAGAGGTGAGCAGTACTTC; cdr3_aa: CASSLGGQGRGEQYF; v_call: TRBV5-1; clone_size: few; j_call: TRBJ2-7; d_call: TRBD1
cdr3_nt: TGTGCCAGCAGACCTGGACTAGCGGGAGGTGAGACCCAGTACTTC; cdr3_aa: CASRPGLAGGETQYF; v_call: TRBV5-8; clone_size: NA; j_call: TRBJ2-5; d_call: TRBD2
cdr3_nt: TGTGCCAGCAGCTTAGTAGGGGGGAGGCGGGAGCAGTACTTC; cdr3_aa: CASSLVGGRREQYF; v_call: TRBV7-2; clone_size: many; j_call: TRBJ2-7; d_call: NA
cdr3_nt: TGCGCCAGCAGCTTGACTAGCGGGGTACCCAATGAGCAGTTCTTC; cdr3_aa: CASSLTSGVPNEQFF; v_call: TRBV5-1; clone_size: few; j_call: TRBJ2-1; d_call: TRBD2
cdr3_nt: TGCGCCAGCAGCCGTCACGCTCTGGCGGGGGGGACCGATACGCAGTATTTT; cdr3_aa: CASSRHALAGGTDTQYF; v_call: TRBV5-1; clone_size: NA; j_call: TRBJ2-3; d_call: TRBD2
cdr3_nt: TGTGCCAGCAGCAAAGCGGGAGGGAGGGCAGATACGCAGTATTTT; cdr3_aa: CASSKAGGRADTQYF; v_call: TRBV7-3; clone_size: NA; j_call: TRBJ2-3; d_call: TRBD2
cdr3_nt: TGTGCCAGCAGCTTAGCCCTGACTAGTCCGGGCAATGAGCAGTTCTTC; cdr3_aa: CASSLALTSPGNEQFF; v_call: TRBV7-9; clone_size: few; j_call: TRBJ2-1; d_call: NA
cdr3_nt: TGTGCCACCAGTGATGAACAGTATAACAATGAGCAGTTCTTC; cdr3_aa: CATSDEQYNNEQFF; v_call: TRBV24-1; clone_size: few; j_call: TRBJ2-1; d_call: NA
cdr3_nt: TGCAGTGCTAGACCGATAATGAACACTGAAGCTTTCTTT; cdr3_aa: CSARPIMNTEAFF; v_call: TRBV20-1; clone_size: NA; j_call: TRBJ1-1; d_call: NA
cdr3_nt: TGTGCCACCAGCAAAACGGGACAGGGAACCACTGAAGCTTTCTTT; cdr3_aa: CATSKTGQGTTEAFF; v_call: TRBV24-1; clone_size: NA; j_call: TRBJ1-1; d_call: TRBD1
cdr3_nt: TGTGCCAGCAAAGGGAGGAATGAGACCCAGTACTTC; cdr3_aa: CASKGRNETQYF; v_call: TRBV3-1; clone_size: once; j_call: TRBJ2-5; d_call: NA
cdr3_nt: TGCAGTGCTAGCTCCAGGGTAGTCACTGAAGCTTTCTTT; cdr3_aa: CSASSRVVTEAFF; v_call: TRBV20-1; clone_size: few; j_call: TRBJ1-1; d_call: NA
cdr3_nt: TGCGCCAGCAGCTTCCAACACAGGGGGCATGAAAAACTGTTTTTT; cdr3_aa: CASSFQHRGHEKLFF; v_call: TRBV5-1; clone_size: NA; j_call: TRBJ1-4; d_call: TRBD1
cdr3_nt: TGCGCCAGCAGCCAAGTTGCGGCAGGGACCACAGATACGCAGTATTTT; cdr3_aa: CASSQVAAGTTDTQYF; v_call: TRBV4-1; clone_size: many; j_call: TRBJ2-3; d_call: NA
cdr3_nt: TGTGCCAGCAGCCCCCGAGCCCCTGGACAGCTTTCACCCCTCCACTTT; cdr3_aa: CASSPRAPGQLSPLHF; v_call: TRBV11-2; clone_size: few; j_call: TRBJ1-6; d_call: NA
cdr3_nt: TGTGCCACCAGGGGTAGCGGCTCGGGAGATACGCAGTATTTT; cdr3_aa: CATRGSGSGDTQYF; v_call: TRBV24-1; clone_size: few; j_call: TRBJ2-3; d_call: NA
cdr3_nt: TGCGCCAGCAGCTTGTTGGCCAGGGACACTGAAGCTTTCTTT; cdr3_aa: CASSLLARDTEAFF; v_call: TRBV5-1; clone_size: NA; j_call: TRBJ1-1; d_call: NA
cdr3_nt: TGTGCCAGCAGTCCCGGGACAGCACTGAGAAAACACAATGAGCAGTTCTTC; cdr3_aa: CASSPGTALRKHNEQFF; v_call: TRBV12-3/TRBV12-4; clone_size: few; j_call: TRBJ2-1; d_call: TRBD1
cdr3_nt: TGTGCCAGCAGCACTAGCGGGATTGTTGTCTACAATGAGCAGTTCTTC; cdr3_aa: CASSTSGIVVYNEQFF; v_call: TRBV7-2; clone_size: few; j_call: TRBJ2-1; d_call: TRBD2